The source of this TCR beta chain is a study of shared clonotypes between healthy human individuals. Findings and caveats of the study: When compared with the clonotypes that were shared by all four sorted-subset donors, the non-shared clonotypes turned out to have lower generation probabilities.

Sequencing was performed with immunoSEQ multiplex PCR; in TCRdb, only in-frame clones are kept and a portion is missing. The sample lists 800,000 or so clones; around 96% were seen once. CD8 cells regarded as naive lacked CD45RO, were positively chosen for CCR7, and omitted terminally differentiated effector memory CD45RA+ cells. Regarding this clone: No antigen is known for it.

The receptor was derived from a man aged 25 to 40 in good health. Input material: naive CD8+ T cells sorted from blood.

As DNA, the CDR3 is TGTGCCAGCAGTTCAGACAGTCCCGGGGAGCTGTTTTTT. Translated, it gives CASSSDSPGELFF. The rearrangement links TRBV27 to TRBJ2-2, with a possible D match to TRBD1 (5 bases). CDR3 length: 13 amino acids. In germline, CDR1 is MNHEY, CDR2 SMNVEV (reference sequence). V lost 4 bases and J lost 6, with 9 bases in between.